This paragraph covers one TCR beta chain sequence. Clinical history as reported by participants underpinned cohort assignment. Recovered Cohort 3 donors showed two negative PCRs, clearance, or symptom resolution. Repertoires were generated with immunoSEQ multiplex PCR, while TCRdb's copy carries only in-frame clones and drops some. The sample lists about 310,000 clones; roughly 85% were seen once. This sample is part of a study of blood T cell repertoires in COVID-19. The sequence was obtained from a man younger than 40 who had recovered from COVID-19. Sequencing was performed on PBMCs or T cells enriched from blood (not recorded which).

CDR3 loop: CASSPLAGRTEAFF. The CDR3 DNA reads as TGTGCCAGCAGCCCGCTGGCAGGGCGCACTGAAGCTTTCTTT. V gene TRBV7-2 combines with J gene TRBJ1-1; D perhaps matches TRBD1 (5 bases). The germline gives CDR1 SGHTA, CDR2 FQGNSA. This CDR3 comprises 14 residues. Trimming took 5 bases from V and 4 from J, leaving 14 bases between them.